This record looks at one T cell receptor beta chain sequence and its context. Its antigen specificity is not known. No clone much larger than this one lies a single base away; base qualities are absent. The intended sense of this specimen's time point label: pretreatment peripheral blood. A total of about 31 patients with locally advanced or metastatic urothelial carcinoma, treated at Memorial Sloan Kettering on a trial protocol, made up the cohort. Peripheral blood mononuclear cells were collected pretreatment and during treatment, with between 1 and 8 total time points per patient. The Qiagen DNeasy Blood extraction kit was used to purify genomic DNA from total PBMCs and tumor samples. Collected pretreatment and during treatment, PBMCs were isolated and stored as previously described. This record comes from a study of PD-L1 blockade in urothelial cancer (dated by TCRdb to between 2016 and 2019). Context from the whole study: All patients started therapy around 2014 and received atezolizumab 1,200 mg intravenously every 3 weeks. About 85% of the 29 patients were males with bladder-origin urothelial cancer, and about 60% of the 29 reported a prior smoking history. Patients had an ECOG performance status of 0 or 1 and had received between 0 and 3 prior chemotherapy regimens. Blood samples were analyzed 3 weeks after the start of treatment (second dose) and 6 weeks after the start of treatment. Blood samples gave median yields of approximately 130,000 T cells and around 88,000 unique TCRs, along with a median clonality of around 0.075. The study, an exploratory multi-omic analysis, examined somatic, immune and clinical correlates of response to PD-L1 blockade with atezolizumab in urothelial cancer. Pretreatment tumor samples, along with matched peripheral blood collected serially before and after atezolizumab treatment, underwent TCR sequencing. Durable clinical benefit was defined as a progression-free survival longer than 6 months, and TCR features were additionally tested against progression-free survival and overall survival. In the same patients, pretreatment tumors underwent whole exome sequencing and RNA sequencing in addition to TCR sequencing. Roughly 9 patients reached durable clinical benefit, while around 19 patients did not. Under 30 patients had pretreatment blood TCR-seq, some 24 had at least one posttreatment blood collection, and some 24 had tumor TCR-seq. Overall study outcomes, separate from this receptor: Small sample size (n of about 30) and many exploratory analyses mean the results are intended to be hypothesis-generating. Improved progression-free and overall survival was associated with having pretreatment peripheral blood TCR clonality below the median. Among patients with durable benefit, tumor-associated TCR clones showed greater expansion in peripheral blood 3 weeks after treatment started (n ≈ 23, p = 0.022).

To estimate absolute template abundance from read counts, synthetic TCR analog templates were spiked into each PCR. The immunoSEQ assay used bias-controlled V and J gene primers to amplify TCRbeta CDR3 regions from genomic DNA. Rearranged TCRbeta segments were sequenced at approximately 20X coverage. Per the source publication's procedure: Sequencing errors were corrected by clustering and CDR3s were annotated against IMGT to assign V, D and J genes. Only productive TCRbeta rearrangements were used in downstream analyses, excluding out-of-frame or stop-codon sequences. Clonality was computed as one minus Shannon entropy normalized by the log of the number of unique productive sequences. Fisher's exact test with Benjamini-Hochberg correction, at a threshold of adjusted p below 0.01, was used to find clones that differed between time points or between blood and tumor. TCRdb took this table from immuneACCESS and kept in-frame rearrangements with V and J called. Such tables lack part of the clones; where checked against another copy, unresolved V genes explain under half of the gap, and the rest is unexplained. D and trimming come from the DNA, and the V and J calls and clone size come from that table. The sample table records 30,000 to 50,000 clones; roughly 90% of these occur just once. The ten largest clones add up to approximately 11% of the sample.

CDR1 and CDR2, per the germline V gene, are MNHNS and SASEGT. From the cysteine through the phenylalanine, the CDR3 covers 15 amino acids. Only the CDR3 portion is preserved as DNA: 45 bases, with reading frame beginning at the first base. Relative to germline, V is missing 6 bases and J is missing 8 bases, with 13 bases of the junction outside any gene match. Sequencing was performed on PBMCs, taken around atezolizumab (anti-PD-L1) treatment. This receptor was taken from a woman aged 55-70 years with urothelial cancer. The rearranged chain carries TRBV6-1 and TRBJ1-2; 9 bases in the middle match TRBD1. The nucleotide sequence reads TGTGCCAGCAGATCCGGGACAGGGATGGGTCGCGGCTACACCTTC. Protein translation: CASRSGTGMGRGYTF.